Listed below are T cell receptor beta chains from one sample, sequenced in a study of T cells after yellow fever vaccination. TCRdb recomputed calls from the 5' RACE reads with MiXCR, one row per CDR3 protein. The top ten hold around 25% of the sample, which has 250,000 to 400,000 distinct CDR3 sequences, roughly 4.3% seen once. Sequenced material: PBMCs, taken 5 days after the yellow fever booster vaccination. These receptors were obtained from a man younger than 30 who received the YFV17D yellow fever vaccine. The CDR3 runs from the conserved cysteine through the conserved F or W. D genes are given only for firm matches. A clone size is listed for some rows: how often the clone was seen (once, few, many), or a class if it is expanded.

clone_size	d_call	v_call	j_call	cdr3_aa	cdr3_nt
-	-	TRBV4-3	TRBJ2-2	CASSQDTPQAGELFF	TGCGCCAGCAGCCAAGATACCCCCCAGGCCGGGGAGCTGTTTTTT
few	-	TRBV29-1	TRBJ2-2	CSVVAGVGTGELFF	TGCAGCGTTGTCGCCGGGGTTGGAACCGGGGAGCTGTTTTTT
many	-	TRBV24-1	TRBJ1-1	CATSDLRDLNEAFF	TGTGCCACCAGTGATTTACGCGACCTCAATGAAGCTTTCTTT
many	TRBD1	TRBV20-1	TRBJ1-1	CSAPSGAGGTEAFF	TGCAGTGCTCCCTCCGGCGCAGGGGGCACTGAAGCTTTCTTT
-	-	TRBV24-1	TRBJ2-1	CATSSAATGDNEQFF	TGTGCCACCAGTTCTGCCGCGACAGGAGACAATGAGCAGTTCTTC
few	-	TRBV5-1	TRBJ1-2	CASSLYAAGDGYTF	TGCGCCAGCAGCTTGTATGCGGCCGGGGATGGCTACACCTTC
-	TRBD2	TRBV4-1	TRBJ2-3	CASSRAGGGRGTDTQYF	TGCGCCAGCAGCCGAGCAGGCGGGGGAAGGGGAACAGATACGCAGTATTTT
-	-	TRBV12-2	TRBJ2-7	CASRLARGESYEQYF	TGTGCAAGTCGCTTAGCGAGAGGGGAGTCCTACGAGCAGTACTTC
-	TRBD1	TRBV28	TRBJ1-2	CASTQGADGYTF	TGTGCCAGCACCCAGGGGGCGGATGGCTACACCTTC
few	TRBD2	TRBV24-1	TRBJ2-2	CATAHSSGDVDTGELFF	TGTGCCACCGCTCACAGCAGCGGGGACGTGGACACCGGGGAGCTGTTTTTT
-	-	TRBV6-5	TRBJ1-1	CASSLAEENTEAFF	TGTGCCAGCAGTCTGGCAGAAGAGAACACTGAAGCTTTCTTT
few	-	TRBV6-5	TRBJ2-6	CAEAGVSGANVLTF	TGTGCCGAAGCAGGTGTTTCTGGGGCCAACGTCCTGACTTTC
few	TRBD2	TRBV10-3	TRBJ2-1	CAISGLAGGNSYNEQFF	TGTGCCATCAGCGGACTAGCGGGGGGCAATTCCTACAATGAGCAGTTCTTC
-	-	TRBV3-1	TRBJ1-2	CASSLQEGDYGYTF	TGTGCCAGCAGCCTGCAGGAGGGGGACTATGGCTACACCTTC
few	-	TRBV30	TRBJ2-7	CAWTWGGASEQYF	TGTGCCTGGACATGGGGGGGCGCGTCCGAGCAGTACTTC
few	-	TRBV4-1	TRBJ2-7	CASSAYWDVSYEQYF	TGCGCCAGCAGCGCATATTGGGACGTCTCCTACGAGCAGTACTTC
-	TRBD1	TRBV7-9	TRBJ1-2	CASSPGPGQAGYTF	TGTGCCAGTAGCCCCGGACCGGGACAGGCTGGCTACACCTTC
few	TRBD1	TRBV19	TRBJ1-2	CASRSVRNGQGHGYTF	TGTGCCAGTAGGTCGGTCAGAAATGGACAGGGACATGGCTACACCTTC
many	-	TRBV5-1	TRBJ1-1	CASSLFDRNTEAFF	TGCGCCAGCAGCTTGTTTGACAGGAACACTGAAGCTTTCTTT
-	TRBD1	TRBV20-1	TRBJ2-1	CSAGDRGYEQFF	TGCAGTGCCGGAGACAGGGGCTATGAGCAGTTCTTC
few	-	TRBV5-6	TRBJ2-3	CASSRPGGRADTQYF	TGTGCCAGCAGCCGGCCGGGGGGCCGGGCAGATACGCAGTATTTT
few	-	TRBV11-2	TRBJ2-3	CASSLDVPTDTQYF	TGTGCCAGCAGCTTAGATGTCCCAACAGATACGCAGTATTTT
few	TRBD2	TRBV11-2	TRBJ2-5	CASSPVSGGAWETQYF	TGTGCCAGCAGCCCGGTTAGCGGGGGGGCCTGGGAGACCCAGTACTTC
few	-	TRBV10-3	TRBJ1-1	CATGTGLNTEAFF	TGTGCCACAGGGACGGGGTTGAACACTGAAGCTTTCTTT
-	-	TRBV7-9	TRBJ1-1	CASSLGGGQEAFF	TGTGCCAGCAGCTTAGGTGGAGGACAAGAAGCTTTCTTT
-	-	TRBV6-2/TRBV6-3	TRBJ1-5	CASSDDRTTQHF	TGTGCCAGCAGCGATGACCGGACGACCCAGCATTTT
-	TRBD2	TRBV5-1	TRBJ2-5	CASSPGGESWETQYF	TGCGCCAGCAGCCCTGGGGGGGAATCCTGGGAGACCCAGTACTTC
-	-	TRBV12-3/TRBV12-4	TRBJ1-2	CASSLQSNYGYTF	TGTGCCAGCAGTTTGCAGTCTAACTATGGCTACACCTTC
many	-	TRBV11-2	TRBJ1-4	CASSLGVGEKLFF	TGTGCCAGCAGCTTAGGGGTAGGGGAAAAACTGTTTTTT
-	-	TRBV7-3	TRBJ2-1	CASSLSSMNNEQFF	TGTGCCAGCAGCTTAAGTAGCATGAACAATGAGCAGTTCTTC
many	-	TRBV9	TRBJ2-5	CASSVDPESGGTQYF	TGTGCCAGCAGCGTAGACCCGGAATCTGGGGGGACCCAGTACTTC
many	TRBD2	TRBV7-9	TRBJ2-3	CASSHGTSATDTQYF	TGTGCCAGCAGCCACGGGACTAGCGCAACAGATACGCAGTATTTT
few	-	TRBV15	TRBJ1-1	CATSMGYTEAFF	TGTGCCACCAGCATGGGTTACACTGAAGCTTTCTTT
few	-	TRBV12-5	TRBJ1-1	CASGLIGTEAFF	TGTGCTAGTGGTTTAATTGGTACTGAAGCTTTCTTT
few	TRBD1	TRBV5-1	TRBJ2-3	CASSLAQGAPTDTQYF	TGCGCCAGCAGCTTGGCGCAGGGGGCCCCCACAGATACGCAGTATTTT
many	TRBD2	TRBV12-3/TRBV12-4	TRBJ2-1	CASSFAGGVQLDEQFF	TGTGCCAGCAGTTTTGCGGGGGGGGTACAGTTGGATGAGCAGTTCTTC
many	TRBD1	TRBV9	TRBJ2-4	CASSVASPHYIGTAVSIQYF	TGTGCCAGCAGCGTAGCATCACCGCACTACATTGGGACAGCCGTGAGCATTCAGTACTTC
many	-	TRBV9	TRBJ2-7	CASSVAGESEQYF	TGTGCCAGCAGCGTAGCTGGAGAATCCGAGCAGTACTTC
many	TRBD1	TRBV3-1	TRBJ1-1	CASTGQGNTEAFF	TGTGCCAGCACAGGACAGGGGAACACTGAAGCTTTCTTT
few	-	TRBV6-2/TRBV6-3	TRBJ2-3	CASKARRTTDTQYF	TGTGCCAGCAAGGCCCGGAGAACTACAGATACGCAGTATTTT
-	TRBD2	TRBV20-1	TRBJ2-2	CSARAGLNTGELFF	TGCAGTGCTCGAGCGGGGCTGAACACCGGGGAGCTGTTTTTT
few	-	TRBV18	TRBJ1-2	CASSPRQDHLYGYTF	TGTGCCAGCTCACCCCGACAGGACCATCTCTATGGCTACACCTTC
few	-	TRBV7-9	TRBJ1-2	CASSTRARVGGYTF	TGTGCCAGCAGCACCAGAGCCAGGGTGGGTGGCTACACCTTC
few	-	TRBV5-6	TRBJ2-3	CASREGQYTDTQYF	TGTGCCAGCAGGGAAGGACAGTACACAGATACGCAGTATTTT
many	TRBD1	TRBV19	TRBJ2-4	CASSRDRDGAKNIQYF	TGTGCCAGTAGTAGGGACAGGGATGGCGCCAAAAACATTCAGTACTTC
few	-	TRBV7-2	TRBJ1-5	CASSLMVSSNQPQHF	TGTGCCAGCAGCTTGATGGTCAGTAGCAATCAGCCCCAGCATTTT
-	-	TRBV7-2	TRBJ1-2	CARLGLRGGYTF	TGTGCCAGATTGGGGCTGAGGGGTGGCTACACCTTC
few	-	TRBV6-6	TRBJ1-2	CASSYETGGYTF	TGTGCCAGCAGTTACGAGACAGGTGGCTACACCTTC
-	-	TRBV6-2/TRBV6-3	TRBJ2-1	CASRAGLEQFF	TGTGCCAGCAGGGCAGGGTTGGAGCAGTTCTTC
many	-	TRBV20-1	TRBJ2-1	CSARGTGHRSYNEQFF	TGCAGTGCTAGAGGAACGGGCCACCGCTCCTACAATGAGCAGTTCTTC
few	-	TRBV18	TRBJ1-1	CASSPTPANTEAFF	TGTGCCAGCTCACCAACTCCGGCCAACACTGAAGCTTTCTTT
-	TRBD1	TRBV4-1	TRBJ2-1	CASSQAGPGQGFHLPQFF	TGCGCCAGCAGCCAAGCTGGTCCGGGACAGGGGTTTCATCTCCCCCAGTTCTTC